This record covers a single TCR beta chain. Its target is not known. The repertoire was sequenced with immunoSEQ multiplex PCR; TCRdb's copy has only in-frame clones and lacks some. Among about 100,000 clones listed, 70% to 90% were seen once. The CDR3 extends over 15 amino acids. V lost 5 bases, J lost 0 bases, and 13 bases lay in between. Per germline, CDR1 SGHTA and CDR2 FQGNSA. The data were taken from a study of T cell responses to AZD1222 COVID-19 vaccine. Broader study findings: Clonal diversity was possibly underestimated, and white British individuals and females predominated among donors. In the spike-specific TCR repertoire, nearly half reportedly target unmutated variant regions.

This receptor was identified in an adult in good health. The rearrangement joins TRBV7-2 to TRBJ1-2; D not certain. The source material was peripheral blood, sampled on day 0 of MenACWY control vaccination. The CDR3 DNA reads TGTGCCAGCAGCCCCGGGGTCACTACTAACTATGGCTACACCTTC. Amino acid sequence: CASSPGVTTNYGYTF.